This T cell receptor beta chain was captured by sequencing in a study of blood T cell repertoires in COVID-19. Across the study: Samples representing acute and convalescent COVID-19 were sourced from the United States, Italy and Spain. Sample material is recorded as cDNA or gDNA derived from T cells, B-cell-depleted T cells, or PBMCs.

In the authors' methods: Reference gene primer amplification gave nucleated cell count estimates. Profiling relied on immunoSEQ multiplex PCR, and the TCRdb table lists in-frame clones only, not all of them. The DNA was the basis for D and trimming; V, J and clone size are from that table. Of 200,000 to 250,000 clones listed, about four fifths were seen once; the top ten hold 7.5% to 9%. Seattle patients were enrolled during active infection and followed longitudinally. The CDR3 length is 11 residues. Between the trimmed V and J ends, which lost 6 bases and 1 base, there was a span of 3 bases. Sequenced input: peripheral blood. The clonotype originates from a woman older than 75 with COVID-19, enrolled during active disease. V gene TRBV12-3 or TRBV12-4 combines with J gene TRBJ1-2, with unresolved D. This CDR3 is CASSRNYGYTF. The CDR3 bases are TGTGCCAGCAGCCGTAACTATGGCTACACCTTC.